This T cell receptor (beta chain) was identified in a study of CD8+ T cells in alopecia areata. As for the study in general: The study gave treated patients oral tofacitinib at 5 to 10 mg twice daily.

Treatment specified: oral pan-JAK inhibitor, 5-10 mg twice daily. Individuals with alopecia areata gave both lesional scalp punch biopsies and peripheral blood for collection. Isolated RNA was reverse transcribed into cDNA used as the sequencing template. TCRdb's table, derived via immunoSEQ multiplex PCR, lists solely in-frame clones and lacks some. The repertoire has about 190,000 clones, about three fifths of them found once; the top ten carry approximately 0.7%. Study outcomes and limitations: Many expanded lesional clones persisted in scalp and blood during tofacitinib. Scalp lesions, especially in alopecia totalis/universalis, had higher clonality than normal scalp.

Details on this clone: Its antigen is currently unknown.

The V and J ends lost 0 bases and 4 bases, in that order; junction bases with no gene match: 5. CDR1 ENHRY and CDR2 SYGVKD come from the germline V gene. The CDR3 runs 16 residues. V gene TRBV10-3 combines with J gene TRBJ2-3, with 9 nucleotides matching TRBD1. Specimen: CD4+ T cells sorted from blood, collected at week 4, from a patient treated with tofacitinib. This sequence originates from a human donor with alopecia areata. The CDR3, as DNA: TGTGCCATCAGTGAGTCTAGGACAGGGGTGGCAGATACGCAGTATTTT. It is translated as CAISESRTGVADTQYF.